These T cell receptor beta chains were read from a single sample in a study of blood T cells in healthy people across ages. TCRdb processed the 5' RACE reads anew with MiXCR; each CDR3 protein has one entry. The sample holds 780,000 or so distinct CDR3 sequences, roughly three fifths seen once. Source material: blood. These receptor sequences come from a man between 35 and 55 years old in good health. Both conserved end residues are part of each CDR3. The D gene is left open where the match is weak. Only some rows state a clone size, as once, few, many or a class for expanded clones.

size,D,J,V,CDR3,DNA
NA,NA,TRBJ2-4,TRBV6-2/TRBV6-3,CASSSLTGRTQNIQYF,TGTGCCAGCAGTTCTCTGACAGGGAGGACCCAAAACATTCAGTACTTC
NA,NA,TRBJ1-1,TRBV5-1,CASHERGEGMNTEAFF,TGCGCCAGCCACGAGCGGGGGGAGGGGATGAACACTGAAGCTTTCTTT
few,NA,TRBJ2-7,TRBV5-6,CASSTDHEQYF,TGTGCCAGCAGCACCGATCACGAGCAGTACTTC
NA,TRBD1,TRBJ1-1,TRBV29-1,CSVVTGLAEAFF,TGCAGCGTGGTGACAGGGTTGGCTGAAGCTTTCTTT
few,NA,TRBJ2-3,TRBV9,CASSGGQTSTDTQYF,TGTGCCAGCAGCGGAGGGCAGACCAGCACAGATACGCAGTATTTT
NA,NA,TRBJ1-4,TRBV12-3/TRBV12-4,CASRDRTTNEKLFF,TGTGCCAGCCGAGACCGAACAACTAATGAAAAACTGTTTTTT
NA,NA,TRBJ2-5,TRBV5-6,CASYNEGRGETQYF,TGTGCCAGCTACAACGAGGGGAGAGGGGAGACCCAGTACTTC
NA,NA,TRBJ1-6,TRBV7-2,CASRRDGSSYNSPLHF,TGTGCCAGCAGACGGGACGGGAGCTCCTATAATTCACCCCTCCACTTT
NA,TRBD2,TRBJ2-1,TRBV7-2,CASSAVAGDLNEQFF,TGTGCCAGCAGCGCGGTTGCGGGAGATCTAAATGAGCAGTTCTTC
NA,NA,TRBJ2-1,TRBV7-9,CASSLVTAGHYNEQFF,TGTGCCAGCAGCTTAGTTACGGCGGGCCACTACAATGAGCAGTTCTTC
few,TRBD1,TRBJ2-7,TRBV11-2,CASRKSRTGGDEQYF,TGTGCCAGCAGAAAAAGTCGGACAGGGGGCGACGAGCAGTACTTC
few,NA,TRBJ2-1,TRBV20-1,CSAHQTSREQFF,TGCAGTGCGCACCAGACTAGTCGTGAGCAGTTCTTC
NA,NA,TRBJ2-3,TRBV28,CASSPLGSNTQYF,TGTGCCAGCAGCCCGCTAGGGTCCAATACGCAGTATTTT
NA,TRBD2,TRBJ2-5,TRBV20-1,CSAEREVGEQYF,TGCAGTGCAGAGCGGGAAGTCGGTGAGCAGTACTTC
few,TRBD2,TRBJ2-7,TRBV7-3,CASSLAGGREQYF,TGTGCCAGCAGCTTAGCGGGGGGTAGGGAGCAGTACTTC
NA,NA,TRBJ2-1,TRBV12-3/TRBV12-4,CASFWRNHDEQFF,TGTGCCAGCTTCTGGAGGAACCACGATGAGCAGTTCTTC
many,NA,TRBJ2-1,TRBV4-2,CASSPGTHSPNEQFF,TGTGCCAGCAGCCCCGGGACTCACTCTCCCAATGAGCAGTTCTTC
NA,NA,TRBJ2-2,TRBV11-2,CASSFVAGPRTGELFF,TGTGCCAGCAGCTTTGTCGCGGGGCCGAGAACCGGGGAGCTGTTTTTT
NA,NA,TRBJ1-5,TRBV5-6,CASSLYEGNQPQHF,TGTGCCAGCAGCTTGTATGAGGGGAATCAGCCCCAGCATTTT
NA,TRBD2,TRBJ2-1,TRBV29-1,CSVEGGRYGEQFF,TGCAGCGTTGAGGGGGGGAGATACGGTGAGCAGTTCTTC
NA,TRBD2,TRBJ2-7,TRBV20-1,CSAGTSGTYEQYF,TGCAGTGCGGGGACTAGCGGGACCTACGAGCAGTACTTC
NA,TRBD1,TRBJ1-1,TRBV5-1,CASDSAGGGTEAFF,TGCGCCAGCGATTCCGCAGGGGGTGGCACTGAAGCTTTCTTT
once,NA,TRBJ2-5,TRBV3-1,CASSQIGAGLTQYF,TGTGCCAGCAGCCAAATAGGGGCGGGTCTCACCCAGTACTTC
few,NA,TRBJ1-6,TRBV29-1,CSVVEGQPNSPLHF,TGCAGCGTTGTGGAGGGGCAGCCTAATTCACCCCTCCACTTT
NA,NA,TRBJ1-1,TRBV13,CASRETTAVMSTEAFF,TGTGCCAGCAGGGAGACGACAGCGGTCATGAGCACTGAAGCTTTCTTT
NA,NA,TRBJ1-2,TRBV7-2,CASSPDYRGYTF,TGTGCCAGCAGCCCCGACTACCGGGGCTACACCTTC
NA,NA,TRBJ1-1,TRBV6-2/TRBV6-3,CASSWTSGAIPMNTEAFF,TGTGCCAGCAGCTGGACCTCCGGGGCTATACCAATGAACACTGAAGCTTTCTTT